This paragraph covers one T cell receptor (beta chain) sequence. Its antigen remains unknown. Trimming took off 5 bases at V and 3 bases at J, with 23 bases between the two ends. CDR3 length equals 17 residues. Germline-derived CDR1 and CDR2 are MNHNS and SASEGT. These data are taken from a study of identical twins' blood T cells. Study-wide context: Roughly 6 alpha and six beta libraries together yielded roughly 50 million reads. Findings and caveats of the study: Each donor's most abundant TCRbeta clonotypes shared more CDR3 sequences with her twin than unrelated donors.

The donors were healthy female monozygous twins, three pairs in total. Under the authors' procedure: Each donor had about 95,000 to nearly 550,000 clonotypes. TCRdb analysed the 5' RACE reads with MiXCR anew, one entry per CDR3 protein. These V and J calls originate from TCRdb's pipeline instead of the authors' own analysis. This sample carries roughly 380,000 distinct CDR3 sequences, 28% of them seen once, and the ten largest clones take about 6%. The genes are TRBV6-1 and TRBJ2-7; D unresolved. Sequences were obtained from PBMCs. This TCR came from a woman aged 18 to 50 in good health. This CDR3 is CASSPQGRLGAYYEQYF. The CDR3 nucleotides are TGTGCCAGCAGTCCCCAAGGAAGGCTTGGAGCATACTACGAGCAGTACTTC.